Below are 27 T cell receptor beta chains sequenced from a single sample in a study of T-cell memory formation after mild COVID-19. TCRdb re-derived calls from the 5' RACE reads in MiXCR, one entry per CDR3 protein. The sample records roughly 250,000 distinct CDR3 sequences, 15% to 20% being singletons. Sequencing was performed on PBMCs or a T cell subset sorted from them (not recorded which). The receptors shown here come from a young man who had mild COVID-19 (a few samples of this study predate the infection). Cell type and time point are not known.

Only a few counts were recorded for this clonotype. The chain joins TRBV10-3 to TRBJ2-5, with TRBD2 matching over 12 bases. The CDR3 contains 16 residues. Germline V gene sequence: CDR1 ENHRY, CDR2 SYGVKD. J lost 5 bases, V lost 2 bases, and 6 bases had no gene match. CDR3 sequence (DNA): TGTGCCATCAGTGAGGGACTAGCGGGGTTTGTGGAGACCCAGTACTTC. Protein sequence: CAISEGLAGFVETQYF.

This clonotype occurred a few times. This chain links TRBV21-1 with TRBJ2-1. TRBV21-1 is a pseudogene segment. The CDR3 sequence is 12 residues long. Here the CDR3 DNA reads TGTGCCAGCCCTGCCGGACTACATGAGCAGTTCTTC. Its protein product is CASPAGLHEQFF.

The chain joins TRBV12-3 or TRBV12-4 to TRBJ2-7; maybe TRBD1 (6 bases). This CDR3 is built from 13 residues. The germline V and J ends were trimmed by 1 base and 6 bases, with 10 bases remaining between them. The CDR3 coding sequence is TGTGCCAGCAGTTTAGGGGGGCTTGGCGAGCAGTACGTC. Translation gives CASSLGGLGEQYV.

The CDR3 is CAISESRGAPVGNTIYF. The CDR3 coding sequence is TGTGCCATCAGTGAGTCTAGAGGGGCCCCCGTTGGAAACACCATATATTTT. V is TRBV10-3 and J is TRBJ1-3, with D tentatively TRBD1 (5 bases). V shed 0 bases and J shed 3 bases, with 15 bases lying between them. The CDR3 covers 17 residues. Germline V lookup: CDR1 ENHRY, CDR2 SYGVKD.

The genes are TRBV28 and TRBJ2-4; possibly TRBD2 for D (7 bases). The V end lost 5 bases, the J end lost 1 base, and 12 bases lay between the germline ends. The CDR3 has 15 amino acids. CDR1 MDHEN and CDR2 SYDVKM come from the germline V gene. The CDR3 region is CASSRGADAKNIQYF. Here the CDR3 DNA reads TGTGCCAGCAGTCGGGGGGCAGATGCCAAAAACATTCAGTACTTC. The entire variable domain, with the rest obtained from reference TRBV28 and TRBJ2-4, is as follows: DVKVTQSSRYLVKRTGEKVFLECVQDMDHENMFWYRQDPGLGLRLIYFSYDVKMKEKGDIPEGYSVSREKKERFSLILESASTNQTSMYLCASSRGADAKNIQYFGAGTRLSVL.

This clonotype was seen many times. The chain carries TRBV6-2 or TRBV6-3 and TRBJ1-1; D gene ambiguous. Trimming took off 4 bases at V and 0 bases at J, with 3 bases between the two ends. Germline CDR1 is MNHEY and CDR2 is SVGEGT. The CDR3 consists of 12 residues. In DNA form, the CDR3 reads TGTGCCAGCAGTTGGATGAACACTGAAGCTTTCTTT. It yields the protein CASSWMNTEAFF.

This clonotype was seen more than once but under ten times. The V call is TRBV6-2 or TRBV6-3, the J call TRBJ1-2; D uncertain. Germline V gives CDR1 MNHEY, CDR2 SVGEGT. The ends were cut back, 8 bases at V and 8 bases at J, with 21 bases in the middle. This CDR3 is built from 14 residues. CDR3 in DNA: TGTGCCAGCTTCGAGGTCCCTACAGCGGCCGGCTACACCTTC. It encodes CASFEVPTAAGYTF.

In its sample, this clonotype was seen a few times. V gene TRBV23-1 combines with J gene TRBJ1-5, with a weak D call TRBD1 (5 bases). TRBV23-1 is an ORF for which the function is uncertain. Trimming shortened V by 5 bases and J by 5 bases, and 16 bases separated the two germline ends. This CDR3 is built from 15 residues. For the CDR3, the DNA is TGCGCCAGCAGTGAATGGGGCGGCCTCTATCAGCCCCAGCATTTT. Amino acid sequence: CASSEWGGLYQPQHF.

This clonotype was seen repeatedly, ten times or more. The chain joins TRBV5-1 to TRBJ1-1; D is unclear. V lost 0 bases to trimming and J lost 1 base, with 7 bases between them. Germline CDR1 SGHRS, CDR2 YFSETQ. The CDR3 loop spans 14 amino acids. The CDR3 DNA reads TGCGCCAGCAGCTTGGGAGGGAGGAACACTGAAGCTTTCTTT. Its protein is CASSLGGRNTEAFF. The full variable domain, in which reference TRBV5-1 and TRBJ1-1 provide the parts outside the CDR3, is KAGVTQTPRYLIKTRGQQVTLSCSPISGHRSVSWYQQTPGQGLQFLFEYFSETQRNKGNFPGRFSGRQFSNSRSEMNVSTLELGDSALYLCASSLGGRNTEAFFGQGTRLTVV.

This clonotype was counted at least ten times. V is TRBV5-1 and J is TRBJ2-1; 8 nucleotides match TRBD1. Trimming took 2 bases from V and 8 from J; bases not matched to a gene: 3. The CDR3 length is 13 residues. Germline V lookup: CDR1 SGHRS, CDR2 YFSETQ. CDR3 residues: CASSFRGLDEQFF. DNA of the CDR3: TGCGCCAGCAGCTTCAGGGGGCTCGATGAGCAGTTCTTC.

This sequence joins TRBV14 and TRBJ1-1; D is ambiguous. This CDR3 contains 15 residues. The V gene lost 0 bases and the J gene lost 7 bases, with 15 bases spanning the gap. Germline values: CDR1 SGHDN, CDR2 FVKESK. The CDR3 loop reads CASSQDVVQPNEAFF. The DNA of the CDR3 is TGTGCCAGCAGCCAAGATGTAGTACAGCCGAATGAAGCTTTCTTT.

This clonotype was recorded a few times. The chain employs TRBV4-1 and TRBJ1-1; D unresolved. Deletions cut 1 base from V and 4 bases from J, with 10 bases between. The CDR3 has 14 residues. Per the germline V gene, CDR1 is MGHRA and CDR2 is YSYEKL. CDR3 loop: CASSQGKGVTEAFF. The CDR3 nucleotides are TGCGCCAGCAGCCAAGGTAAAGGAGTCACTGAAGCTTTCTTT.

This chain uses TRBV4-3 with TRBJ1-1; weak D call: TRBD1 (5 bases). Trimming shortened V by 1 base and J by 3 bases, and 15 bases separated the two germline ends. In germline, CDR1 is LGHNA, CDR2 YSLEER. The CDR3 sequence is 16 residues long. CDR3 nucleotides: TGCGCCAGCAGCCAAGTCTTAGGTCGAGGGGACACTGAAGCTTTCTTT. It yields the protein CASSQVLGRGDTEAFF.

This clonotype was recorded many times. The V and J genes are TRBV3-1 and TRBJ2-5, with no clear D. This CDR3 contains 11 residues. Germline values: CDR1 LGHDT, CDR2 YNNKEL (reference sequence). V lost 1 base to trimming and J lost 5 bases, with 2 bases between them. The CDR3 DNA reads TGTGCCAGCAGCCAAGTCGAGACCCAGTACTTC. It specifies CASSQVETQYF.

The chain couples TRBV4-3 to TRBJ1-5; D remains unclear. CDR1 is LGHNA and CDR2 is YSLEER in the germline V gene. Trimming left V 2 bases short and J 2 bases short, with 16 bases between. This CDR3 spans 17 amino acids. The CDR3 region has the DNA TGCGCCAGCAGCCAAACGATATCTCGCGGTGGCAATCAGCCCCAGCATTTT. Its protein is CASSQTISRGGNQPQHF.

This clonotype came up many times. The chain recombines TRBV9 with TRBJ1-1; perhaps TRBD1 as D (6 bases). CDR3 length: 14 amino acids. V was pared by 4 bases and J by 8 bases, with 18 bases between. Germline V gene sequence: CDR1 SGDLS, CDR2 YYNGEE. CDR3 sequence: CASSQGDRTYEAFF. As DNA, the CDR3 is TGTGCCAGCAGCCAGGGCGACAGGACGTACGAAGCTTTCTTT.

This clonotype was seen ten or more times. The CDR3 nucleotides read TGTGCCAGCAGTGAATACTTAGTCAGGGATCATGAGCAGTTCTTC. It yields the protein CASSEYLVRDHEQFF. V gene TRBV25-1 combines with J gene TRBJ2-1; tentative D call: TRBD1 (5 bases). V was cut by 0 bases and J by 8 bases, with 14 bases left in between. Germline V CDR1 and CDR2: MGHDK, SYGVNS. This CDR3 region has 15 residues.

The chain joins TRBV4-1 to TRBJ2-1; the D gene is possibly TRBD2 (5 bases). Germline CDR1 and CDR2: MGHRA and YSYEKL. CDR3 size: 14 residues. The V and J ends lost 3 bases and 9 bases respectively, with 15 bases between them. The CDR3 reads CASSHRGPGSEQFF. In DNA, the CDR3 is TGCGCCAGCAGCCACCGAGGCCCGGGGAGTGAGCAGTTCTTC.

The J gene is TRBJ2-1, the V gene TRBV7-9; 8 bases map to TRBD2. This CDR3 is 15 amino acids long. Germline V gene lookup returns CDR1 SEHNR and CDR2 FQNEAQ (reference sequence). Unmatched junction bases numbered 6, after V lost 4 bases and J lost 4 bases. The CDR3 DNA reads TGTGCCAGCAGCTCCCGGGGACTAGGGTACAATGAGCAGTTCTTC. Its protein is CASSSRGLGYNEQFF. The full variable domain, with the rest looked up from reference TRBV7-9 and TRBJ2-1, is DTGVSQNPRHKITKRGQNVTFRCDPISEHNRLYWYRQTLGQGPEFLTYFQNEAQLEKSRLLSDRFSAERPKGSFSTLEIQRTEQGDSAMYLCASSSRGLGYNEQFFGPGTRLTVL.

The chain employs TRBV20-1 and TRBJ2-3; D call uncertain. The CDR3 spans 12 residues. The V end was cut by 6 bases, the J end by 5 bases, with 12 bases between. CDR1 DFQATT and CDR2 SNEGSKA come from the germline V gene (reference sequence). CDR3: CSADDHGDTQYF. The CDR3 DNA is TGCAGTGCCGACGATCATGGAGATACGCAGTATTTT.

This clonotype has just a few counts. The chain joins TRBV7-9 to TRBJ2-7; D unclear. The CDR3 contains 14 residues. The ends were cut back, 1 base at V and 2 bases at J, with 9 bases in the middle. In germline, CDR1 is SEHNR, CDR2 FQNEAQ (reference sequence). CDR3 residues: CASSLVGRAYEQYF. The CDR3 DNA reads TGTGCCAGCAGCTTAGTAGGACGGGCCTACGAGCAGTACTTC. Supplemented by reference TRBV7-9 and TRBJ2-7, the full variable domain reads DTGVSQNPRHKITKRGQNVTFRCDPISEHNRLYWYRQTLGQGPEFLTYFQNEAQLEKSRLLSDRFSAERPKGSFSTLEIQRTEQGDSAMYLCASSLVGRAYEQYFGPGTRLTVT.

The table lists this clonotype with a few counts. V usage is TRBV5-1 and J usage is TRBJ2-7; 7 bases are shared with TRBD1. Per germline, CDR1 SGHRS and CDR2 YFSETQ. V shed 7 bases, J shed 6 bases, and the junction held 7 bases outside the gene matches. The CDR3 covers 12 residues. CDR3 residues: CASGLTGTEQYF. CDR3 in DNA: TGCGCCAGCGGATTGACAGGGACCGAGCAGTACTTC.

This clonotype showed up just a few times. The genes are TRBV7-3 and TRBJ2-1; a weak D match, TRBD2 (7 bases). Trimming shortened V by 2 bases and J by 0 bases, and 14 bases separated the two germline ends. Looked up from germline, CDR1 is SGHTA and CDR2 is FQGTGA. The CDR3 is 17 residues long. The CDR3 sequence: CASSLAGGQSSYNEQFF. In DNA form, the CDR3 reads TGTGCCAGCAGCTTAGCCGGGGGGCAAAGCTCCTACAATGAGCAGTTCTTC.

The table lists this clonotype with a few counts. The chain combines TRBV6-2 or TRBV6-3 with TRBJ2-7; D is perhaps TRBD1 (7 bases). Per germline, CDR1 MNHEY and CDR2 SVGEGT. Trimming stripped 6 bases from V and 6 bases from J, with 21 bases between. This CDR3 is 15 amino acids long. The CDR3 is CASRPTTGRMGEQYF. The CDR3 DNA reads TGTGCCAGCAGACCTACGACAGGGAGGATGGGCGAGCAGTACTTC.

This clonotype was picked up a small number of times. Written as DNA, the CDR3 is TGTGCCAGCAGCCAGGTGCAGGGGGGCGAGGGCACTGAAGCTTTCTTT. Translation: CASSQVQGGEGTEAFF. The genes are TRBV4-2 and TRBJ1-1, with 7 positions matching TRBD1. Trimming took 3 bases from V and 4 from J; bases not matched to a gene: 11. This CDR3 has 16 amino acids. Germline loops: CDR1 LGHNA, CDR2 YNFKEQ.

There are a few counts of this clonotype. The gene calls are TRBV7-9 and TRBJ1-1; D perhaps matches TRBD1 (5 bases). V shed 3 bases and J shed 2 bases, with 19 bases lying between them. The V gene's germline CDR1 is SEHNR and CDR2 FQNEAQ (reference sequence). This CDR3 comprises 17 residues. This chain's CDR3 is CASSFLGTRIPNTEAFF. The CDR3 nucleotides are TGTGCCAGCAGCTTCTTAGGGACGCGGATCCCAAACACTGAAGCTTTCTTT. The full variable domain, with the rest looked up from reference TRBV7-9 and TRBJ1-1, is DTGVSQNPRHKITKRGQNVTFRCDPISEHNRLYWYRQTLGQGPEFLTYFQNEAQLEKSRLLSDRFSAERPKGSFSTLEIQRTEQGDSAMYLCASSFLGTRIPNTEAFFGQGTRLTVV.

The table lists this clonotype with a few counts. This chain joins TRBV20-1 and TRBJ2-7; tentatively, D is TRBD1 (6 bases). The CDR3 has 13 amino acids. CDR1 is DFQATT and CDR2 is SNEGSKA in the germline V gene (reference sequence). V was pared by 4 bases and J by 8 bases, with 18 bases between. CDR3: CSATPDRSEKQYF. Here the CDR3 DNA reads TGCAGTGCTACCCCAGACAGGTCGGAGAAGCAGTACTTC.